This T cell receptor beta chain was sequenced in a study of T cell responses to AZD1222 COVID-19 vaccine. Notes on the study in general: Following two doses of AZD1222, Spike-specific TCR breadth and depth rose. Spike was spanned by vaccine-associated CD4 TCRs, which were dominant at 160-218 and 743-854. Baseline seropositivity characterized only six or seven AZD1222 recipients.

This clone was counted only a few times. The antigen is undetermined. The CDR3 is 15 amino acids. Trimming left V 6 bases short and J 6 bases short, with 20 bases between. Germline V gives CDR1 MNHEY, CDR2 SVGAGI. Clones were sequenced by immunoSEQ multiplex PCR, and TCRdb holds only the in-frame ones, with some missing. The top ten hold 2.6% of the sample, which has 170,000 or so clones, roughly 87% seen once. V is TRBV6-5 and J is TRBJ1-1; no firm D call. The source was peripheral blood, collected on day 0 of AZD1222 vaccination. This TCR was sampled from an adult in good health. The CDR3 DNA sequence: TGTGCCAGCAGCTCTCCAGGCGTACGACGTCCTGAAGCTTTCTTT. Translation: CASSSPGVRRPEAFF.